The next 11 T cell receptor beta chains were all read from a single sample in a study of blood T cell repertoires in COVID-19. Repertoires were generated with immunoSEQ multiplex PCR, while TCRdb's copy carries only in-frame clones and drops some. The profile covers about 140,000 clones, with about 84% appearing a single time and 5.5% to 8% taken by the ten largest. Sample: peripheral blood. These receptors originate from a human donor in a cohort sampled during active COVID-19.

The chain employs TRBV28 and TRBJ1-1; TRBD1 matches at 7 bases. The germline V gene has CDR1 MDHEN and CDR2 SYDVKM. V was clipped by 5 bases and J by 7 bases; unmatched bases: 7. This CDR3 spans 13 amino acids. CDR3 DNA sequence: TGTGCCAGCAGTCCACTTACAGGGGATGAAGCTTTCTTT. Translated, it gives CASSPLTGDEAFF.

The gene calls are TRBV5-4 and TRBJ1-1, with TRBD1 matching 7 bases. Trimming cost V 0 bases and J 0 bases; bases outside gene matches: 5. Germline loops: CDR1 SGHNT, CDR2 YYREEE (reference sequence). The CDR3 runs to 16 residues. CDR3 residues: CASSLGGTEMNTEAFF. The CDR3 bases are TGTGCCAGCAGCTTGGGGGGGACAGAGATGAACACTGAAGCTTTCTTT.

The table lists this clone with a count of one. The chain employs TRBV30 and TRBJ2-4, with TRBD1 as a possible D gene (6 bases). Trimming removed 7 bases from V and 0 bases from J, with 16 bases in between. Germline lookup yields CDR1 GTSNPN and CDR2 SVGIG (reference sequence). The CDR3 totals 15 residues. DNA of the CDR3: TGTGCCTTCCAAGAGGGGGTACAAGCCAAAAACATTCAGTACTTC. Its protein is CAFQEGVQAKNIQYF.

V is TRBV5-1 and J is TRBJ1-1; the match to TRBD1 covers 11 bases. J gave up 4 bases and V 0 bases, and 2 bases lay outside the gene matches. CDR1 is SGHRS and CDR2 is YFSETQ in the germline V gene. The CDR3 runs to 15 residues. As DNA, the CDR3 is TGCGCCAGCAGCTTGGGGGACAGGGGGAGCACTGAAGCTTTCTTT. Translation gives CASSLGDRGSTEAFF.

V usage is TRBV28 and J usage is TRBJ2-7, with 8 bases lining up with TRBD2. The germline CDR1 and CDR2 sequences are MDHEN and SYDVKM. V shed 6 bases and J 4 bases; nucleotides not matched to a gene: 5. The CDR3 has 13 amino acids. Here the CDR3 reads CASRFGGAYEQYF. CDR3 coding DNA: TGTGCCAGCAGATTCGGGGGGGCATACGAGCAGTACTTC.

This clone was found a few times. The J gene is TRBJ1-1, the V gene TRBV5-4; 7 positions agree with TRBD1. V trimming: 5 bases; J trimming: 3 bases; junction bases outside the gene matches: 7. CDR3 length equals 14 residues. Germline V gene lookup returns CDR1 SGHNT and CDR2 YYREEE (reference sequence). CDR3 sequence: CASRSDRVDTEAFF. The CDR3 coding sequence is TGTGCCAGCAGATCAGACAGGGTTGACACTGAAGCTTTCTTT.

Concerning this clone: This sample includes further DNA sequences coding for the same CDR3. CDR3 in DNA: TGCAGCGTCGTCCCTAGCGGGGGTTGGGAGACCCAGTACTTC. Its translation is CSVVPSGGWETQYF. The rearrangement links TRBV29-1 to TRBJ2-5; 10 bases fit TRBD2. V shed 6 bases, J shed 5 bases, and the junction held 9 bases outside the gene matches. Per germline, CDR1 SQVTM and CDR2 ANQGSEA. The CDR3 is 14 amino acids.

The genes are TRBV5-1 and TRBJ2-5; possible D gene TRBD2, 6 bases. Germline loops: CDR1 SGHRS, CDR2 YFSETQ. The CDR3 sequence is 14 residues long. V was clipped by 4 bases and J by 1 base, with 11 bases between them. CDR3 protein: CASSPAGIQETQYF. The CDR3, as DNA: TGCGCCAGCAGCCCCGCGGGGATCCAAGAGACCCAGTACTTC.

This clone was seen a handful of times. The rearrangement links TRBV6-4 to TRBJ1-2; 9 positions match TRBD1. This CDR3 is built from 13 residues. With V trimmed by 4 bases and J by 7 bases, 4 bases remained unmatched. The germline CDR1 and CDR2 sequences are MRHNA and SNTAGT. The CDR3 sequence: CASSARTGAGYTF. The DNA for the CDR3 is TGTGCCAGCAGTGCCCGGACAGGGGCTGGCTACACCTTC.

V is TRBV10-3 and J is TRBJ2-5, with 10 bases fitting TRBD1. The V gene's germline CDR1 is ENHRY and CDR2 SYGVKD. This CDR3 spans 13 amino acids. The CDR3 protein is CATRGTGDETQYF. As DNA, the CDR3 is TGTGCAACCAGAGGGACAGGGGACGAGACCCAGTACTTC.

Many counts were recorded for this clone. The genes are TRBV30 and TRBJ1-5, with 7 nucleotides matching TRBD1. The CDR3 loop spans 14 amino acids. V trimming: 1 base; J trimming: 2 bases; junction bases outside the gene matches: 2. Germline V gene data show CDR1 as GTSNPN and CDR2 as SVGIG (reference sequence). CDR3 amino acids: CAWSGGTGNQPQHF. CDR3 nucleotides: TGTGCCTGGAGTGGCGGGACAGGCAATCAGCCCCAGCATTTT. Based on the CDR3 plus reference TRBV30 and TRBJ1-5, the full variable domain is SQTIHQWPATLVQPVGSPLSLECTVEGTSNPNLYWYRQAAGRGLQLLFYSVGIGQISSEVPQNLSASRPQDRQFILSSKKLLLSDSGFYLCAWSGGTGNQPQHFGDGTRLSIL.